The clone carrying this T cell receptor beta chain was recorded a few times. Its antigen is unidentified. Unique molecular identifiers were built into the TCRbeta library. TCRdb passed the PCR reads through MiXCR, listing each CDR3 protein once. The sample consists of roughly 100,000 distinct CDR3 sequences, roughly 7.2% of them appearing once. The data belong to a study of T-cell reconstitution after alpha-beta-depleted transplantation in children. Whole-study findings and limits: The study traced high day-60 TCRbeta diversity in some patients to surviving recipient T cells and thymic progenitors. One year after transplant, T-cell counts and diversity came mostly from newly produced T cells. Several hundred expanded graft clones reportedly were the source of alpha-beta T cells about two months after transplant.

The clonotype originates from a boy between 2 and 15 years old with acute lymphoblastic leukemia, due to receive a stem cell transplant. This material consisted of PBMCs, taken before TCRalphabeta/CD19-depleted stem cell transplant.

The CDR3 DNA follows: TGTGCCAGCAGCTTTACTTCCGGGACTAGCGGGTGGGCAGATACGCAGTATTTT. This translates into CASSFTSGTSGWADTQYF. The V gene is TRBV11-3, the J gene TRBJ2-3, with 12 bases matching TRBD2. Germline V gives CDR1 SGHNT, CDR2 YENEEA. The length of the CDR3 is 18 residues. Trimming removed 3 bases from V and 4 bases from J; junction bases left unmatched: 11.